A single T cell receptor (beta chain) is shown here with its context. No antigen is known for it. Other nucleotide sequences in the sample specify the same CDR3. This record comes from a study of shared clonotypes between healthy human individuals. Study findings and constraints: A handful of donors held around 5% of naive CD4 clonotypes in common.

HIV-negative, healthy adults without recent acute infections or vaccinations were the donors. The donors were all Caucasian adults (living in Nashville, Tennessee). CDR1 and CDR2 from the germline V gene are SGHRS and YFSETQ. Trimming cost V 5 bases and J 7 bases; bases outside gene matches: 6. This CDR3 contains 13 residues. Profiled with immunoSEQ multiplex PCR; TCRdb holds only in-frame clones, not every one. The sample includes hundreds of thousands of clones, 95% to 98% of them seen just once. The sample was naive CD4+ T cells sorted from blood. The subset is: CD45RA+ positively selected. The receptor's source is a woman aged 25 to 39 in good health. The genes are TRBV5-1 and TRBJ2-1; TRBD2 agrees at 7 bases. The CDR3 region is CASSLGTNNEQFF. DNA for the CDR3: TGCGCCAGCAGTCTCGGGACTAATAATGAGCAGTTCTTC.